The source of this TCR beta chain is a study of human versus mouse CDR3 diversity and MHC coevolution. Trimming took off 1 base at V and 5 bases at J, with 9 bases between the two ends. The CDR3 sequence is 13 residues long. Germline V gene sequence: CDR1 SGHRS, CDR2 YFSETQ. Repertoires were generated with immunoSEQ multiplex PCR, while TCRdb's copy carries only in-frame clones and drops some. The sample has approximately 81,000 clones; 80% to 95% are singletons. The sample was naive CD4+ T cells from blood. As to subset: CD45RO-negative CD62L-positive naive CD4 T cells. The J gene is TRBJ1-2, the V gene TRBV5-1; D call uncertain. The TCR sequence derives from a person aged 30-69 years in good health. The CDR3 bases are TGCGCCAGCAGCTTGAATCAGGAATATGGCTACACCTTC. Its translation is CASSLNQEYGYTF.